This TCR beta chain is drawn from a study of T cell responses to AZD1222 COVID-19 vaccine. Whole-study findings and limits: Females outnumbered males among donors, who were mostly white British; clonal diversity was possibly underestimated. AZD1222 recipients seropositive at baseline numbered only 5 to 7. Unmutated variant regions reportedly attract nearly half of all spike-specific TCRs.

On this clone itself: The antigen is undetermined.

Clones were read by immunoSEQ multiplex PCR, and TCRdb kept only the in-frame ones, dropping some. The table has more than 80,000 clones, around nine tenths seen once; the top ten hold 10%. This CDR3 comprises 16 residues. V dropped 4 bases and J dropped 4 bases, with 20 bases sitting between them. Germline lookup yields CDR1 SGDLS and CDR2 YYNGEE. The chain links TRBV9 to TRBJ1-2; D is unclear. Sequenced material: peripheral blood, taken on day 0 of MenACWY control vaccination. The TCR sequence derives from an adult in good health. The CDR3 reads CASSSGDGVGVYGYTF. CDR3 coding DNA: TGTGCCAGCAGCTCTGGAGATGGAGTGGGAGTCTATGGCTACACCTTC. The whole variable domain, filled in from reference TRBV9 and TRBJ1-2, reads DSGVTQTPKHLITATGQRVTLRCSPRSGDLSVYWYQQSLDQGLQFLIQYYNGEERAKGNILERFSAQQFPDLHSELNLSSLELGDSALYFCASSSGDGVGVYGYTFGSGTRLTVV.